Given below is one T cell receptor (beta chain) in context. Profiled with immunoSEQ multiplex PCR; TCRdb holds only in-frame clones, not every one. The repertoire holds 200,000 to 250,000 clones, with around 86% as singletons. This sample was included in a study of blood T cell repertoires in COVID-19. Study in general: T cells, B-cell-depleted T cells, or PBMCs provided the cDNA or gDNA that served as material.

Germline V gene lookup returns CDR1 LGHNA and CDR2 YSLEER. This CDR3 is 22 amino acids long. V dropped 2 bases and J dropped 3; count of bases not matched to a gene: 25. The TCR was taken from a woman in her seventies with active or convalescent COVID-19. The chain uses TRBV4-3 and TRBJ1-5; 7 bases fit TRBD1. Sequencing was done on a sample of peripheral blood. As DNA, the CDR3 is TGCGCCAGCAGCCAAAAAATCCCTAAGGGGGGCGAGGGGGCCCCAGTCAATCAGCCCCAGCATTTT. It is translated as CASSQKIPKGGEGAPVNQPQHF.